These 5 T cell receptor beta chains share one sample of origin, sequenced in a study of blood T cells in healthy people across ages. The second PCR ran roughly 6 to 11 cycles with a sample-barcoded 5' primer and J-beta primers. TCRdb analysed the 5' RACE reads with MiXCR anew, one entry per CDR3 protein. This table holds around 1,800,000 distinct CDR3 sequences, about two fifths found once. The sequenced sample was blood. These receptor sequences come from a human donor in good health.

The CDR3 DNA is TGCAGTGCTATGCGAGGGGGGAAAGAGACCCAGTACTTC. Protein sequence: CSAMRGGKETQYF. The chain couples TRBV20-1 to TRBJ2-5; D might be TRBD1 or TRBD2, each matching 6 bases. V gave up 4 bases and J gave up 3 bases, with 12 bases separating them. This CDR3 contains 13 residues. The germline V gene has CDR1 DFQATT and CDR2 SNEGSKA (reference sequence).

For this clonotype: One junction end does not reproduce the germline sequence, and a read error may be involved. The J gene is TRBJ1-4, the V gene TRBV12-3 or TRBV12-4; no firm D call. The CDR3 spans 13 residues. CDR3 DNA sequence: TGTGCCGGCAGTTGGACTGGGGATGAAAAACTGTTTTTT. Translating gives CAGSWTGDEKLFF.

The CDR3: CSARDAGTGRQVMNTEAFF. The CDR3 region has the DNA TGCAGTGCTAGAGATGCTGGGACAGGGCGGCAGGTAATGAACACTGAAGCTTTCTTT. The chain joins TRBV20-1 to TRBJ1-1; 9 bases agree with TRBD1. Per germline, CDR1 DFQATT and CDR2 SNEGSKA (reference sequence). J lost 0 bases, V lost 0 bases, and 14 bases had no gene match. The CDR3 extends over 19 amino acids.

This clonotype was seen a handful of times. The V call is TRBV10-3, the J call TRBJ2-1; tentative D call: TRBD2 (6 bases). CDR1 is ENHRY and CDR2 is SYGVKD in the germline V gene. V gave up 3 bases and J gave up 2 bases, with 14 bases separating them. The CDR3 has 16 amino acids. This CDR3 is CAISDPTSRTYNEQFF. CDR3 DNA: TGTGCCATCAGTGACCCTACTAGCCGCACCTACAATGAGCAGTTCTTC.

V gene TRBV29-1 combines with J gene TRBJ2-7; D perhaps matches TRBD1 (6 bases). Germline assignment: CDR1 SQVTM and CDR2 ANQGSEA. Between the trimmed V and J ends, which lost 4 bases and 4 bases, there was a span of 17 bases. CDR3 length: 14 residues. The CDR3 DNA sequence: TGCAGCGTTGTCAGGCAGGGGAAAATTTACGAGCAGTACTTC. Its protein product is CSVVRQGKIYEQYF.